This T cell receptor (beta chain) appears in the sequencing data of a study of T cell responses to AZD1222 COVID-19 vaccine. Germline CDR1 SGHRS, CDR2 YFSETQ. The CDR3 has 15 amino acids. The V segment lost 0 bases and the J segment 9 bases; nucleotides outside the gene matches: 6. The data were produced by immunoSEQ multiplex PCR, yet TCRdb's version contains in-frame clones alone and is incomplete. The data hold 170,000 or so clones, with approximately 90% observed a single time. General study results and limits: Donors were chiefly white British, with a greater number of females, and clonal diversity was perhaps underestimated. Baseline serology detected seropositivity in only six AZD1222 recipients. The study sampled repertoires only after the peak T cell response. Nearly half of spike-specific TCRs reportedly go after variant regions that carry no mutations.

This clone was detected only a few times. Its target is unknown. The receptor was derived from an adult in good health. This chain links TRBV5-1 with TRBJ1-4; 9 nucleotides agree with TRBD1. The input for sequencing was peripheral blood, taken on day 0 of AZD1222 vaccination. CDR3 in amino acids: CASSLGGTGNQKLFF. CDR3 DNA sequence: TGCGCCAGCAGCTTGGGAGGGACAGGGAACCAAAAACTGTTTTTT.